The present entry profiles one TCR beta chain with its context. Trimming pared 6 bases from V and 2 bases from J, leaving 11 bases between. The germline V gene has CDR1 MRHNA and CDR2 SNTAGT. This CDR3 contains 14 residues. This sample stems from a study of control samples from healthy donors and cancer patients. Libraries were prepared by immunoSEQ multiplex PCR; TCRdb keeps only in-frame clonotypes and omits some of them. The sample yields approximately 150,000 clones, around 96% seen once. This TCR was sampled from a woman in her 30s in good health. Material: blood. The chain couples TRBV6-4 to TRBJ2-1, with D perhaps matching TRBD1 or TRBD2 (7 bases each). CDR3 in DNA: TGTGCCAGCAGCCAGGGGGGGGCCTACAATGAGCAGTTCTTC. This translates into CASSQGGAYNEQFF.